This TCR beta chain was recorded in a study of metastatic and nonmetastatic thyroid tumors. Overall study results and limits: In blood and tumor, TCR beta diversity was reportedly significantly higher in malignant thyroid tumors than in benign nodules.

There were no patients who had received any treatment before thyroid surgery. Germline CDR1 reads MNHNS; CDR2 reads SASEGT. This CDR3 spans 15 amino acids. TCRdb re-called the PCR reads with MiXCR. The sample includes tens of thousands of clones, 24% seen only once; the top ten take 13% to 15%. Worth noting for this clone: Its specificity is unknown. The junction departs from germline at one end; a sequencing error may be responsible.

The sequence derives from a female donor with papillary thyroid cancer or a benign thyroid nodule (not recorded which). Some clones in this sample may be carry-over from other donors' samples. The specimen sequenced was tumor tissue. The genes are TRBV6-1 and TRBJ2-1; 9 nucleotides align to TRBD2. CDR3 in DNA: TGTGCCAGCAGTGAACAGGCGGGAGGGACTAATGAGCAGCTCTTC. Translation gives CASSEQAGGTNEQLF.